The 4 T cell receptor beta chains below all came from one sample that was sequenced in a study of OX40 agonist ivuxolimab in advanced cancers. The repertoire was sequenced with immunoSEQ multiplex PCR; TCRdb's copy has only in-frame clones and lacks some. The data hold tens of thousands of clones, with more than 70% observed a single time. The sample was CD4+ or CD8+ T cells sorted from blood, taken in a trial of the OX40 agonist ivuxolimab. These receptors all come from an adult with an advanced solid tumor such as melanoma, head and neck, liver or kidney cancer.

The chain joins TRBV5-1 to TRBJ1-3; no firm D call. Trimming removed 4 bases from V and 0 bases from J, with 8 bases in between. Germline V gene sequence: CDR1 SGHRS, CDR2 YFSETQ. The CDR3 length is 14 residues. CDR3 sequence: CASSPTVSGNTIYF. CDR3 sequence (DNA): TGCGCCAGCAGCCCAACGGTCTCTGGAAACACCATATATTTT.

This clone appeared a single time. The chain recombines TRBV7-2 with TRBJ1-3, with a possible D match to TRBD1 (6 bases). Trimming left V 3 bases short and J 9 bases short, with 15 bases between. CDR1 and CDR2 from the germline V gene are SGHTA and FQGNSA. The CDR3 is 14 amino acids. In DNA form, the CDR3 reads TGTGCCAGCAGCTTTGCAGGGGCCCGTGGCACCATATATTTT. Its protein is CASSFAGARGTIYF.

This CDR3 is CASSQLGSGYTF. The CDR3 DNA reads as TGCGCCAGCAGCCAACTAGGGAGTGGCTACACCTTC. This chain uses TRBV4-3 with TRBJ1-2; no definite D call. Germline loops: CDR1 LGHNA, CDR2 YSLEER. CDR3 length: 12 amino acids. V lost 2 bases to trimming and J lost 7 bases, with 8 bases between them.

The chain carries TRBV6-5 and TRBJ2-7, with D hard to call. The CDR3 runs to 13 residues. Germline values: CDR1 MNHEY, CDR2 SVGAGI. Trimming shortened V by 4 bases and J by 4 bases, and 11 bases separated the two germline ends. The DNA for the CDR3 is TGTGCCAGCAGTTCTCGACCTTATTACGAGCAGTACTTC. This sequence encodes CASSSRPYYEQYF.